This T cell receptor beta chain is from a study of T cells in Graves' hyperthyroidism and ophthalmopathy. In germline, CDR1 is LNHDA, CDR2 SQIVND (reference sequence). The CDR3 has 14 amino acids. V shed 9 bases and J shed 3 bases, with 17 bases lying between them. In its sample, this clonotype was seen many times. TCR beta CDR3 region amplification was performed from RNA transcripts. During a first-round RT-PCR of the TCR CDR3, the HTBI primer set was used. TCRdb redid the calling of the multiplex PCR reads with MiXCR, one entry per CDR3 protein. In the table there are about 520,000 distinct CDR3 sequences, around 21% of which are singletons. When ophthalmopathy did not progress within 18 months, Graves' hyperthyroidism was considered stable. Those with hyperthyroidism were 18 to 65 years old, newly diagnosed, and ill for under 2 months.

Sequencing was carried out using blood. V and J are TRBV19 and TRBJ1-1, with D possibly being TRBD1 (6 bases). The receptor's source is a man aged 18 to 35 with Graves' hyperthyroidism. CDR3 DNA sequence: TGTGCCAGCGACGCAGGGGTTGGGTACACTGAAGCTTTCTTT. The encoded protein is CASDAGVGYTEAFF.